Below are 11 T cell receptor beta chains sequenced from a single sample in a study of cytomegalovirus exposure and HLA in healthy donors. The PCR used 60 Vbeta and 13 Jbeta primers. Sequencing was performed with immunoSEQ multiplex PCR; in TCRdb, only in-frame clones are kept and a portion is missing. Its clone listing holds about 200,000 clones. The sequenced material came from PBMCs. The receptors were gathered from a girl under 10 years old in good health and CMV-seropositive.

V is TRBV28 and J is TRBJ1-5; possible D gene TRBD1, 6 bases. V was clipped by 3 bases and J by 10 bases, with 10 bases between them. CDR1 is MDHEN, CDR2 SYDVKM, per germline. The CDR3 is 12 residues long. For the CDR3, the DNA is TGTGCCAGCAGTTTGGCAGGGGAACCCCAGCATTTT. This translates into CASSLAGEPQHF.

The chain carries TRBV27 and TRBJ2-2; weak D call: TRBD2 (5 bases). The CDR3 spans 14 residues. V lost 2 bases and J lost 4, with 8 bases in between. Germline V gives CDR1 MNHEY, CDR2 SMNVEV (reference sequence). The CDR3 DNA is TGTGCCAGCAGTTTAACAGAGGGCACCGGGGAGCTGTTTTTT. It translates to CASSLTEGTGELFF.

The J gene is TRBJ1-2, the V gene TRBV7-9; no reliable D call. The germline V gene encodes CDR1 SEHNR and CDR2 FQNEAQ (reference sequence). Trimming left V 5 bases short and J 2 bases short, with 9 bases between. The CDR3 loop spans 13 amino acids. In DNA form, the CDR3 reads TGTGCCAGCAGCACCCAGTTCAACTATGGCTACACCTTC. Protein product: CASSTQFNYGYTF.

The J gene is TRBJ1-2, the V gene TRBV7-3; D may be TRBD1 (5 bases). Germline values: CDR1 SGHTA, CDR2 FQGTGA. This CDR3 spans 14 amino acids. V shed 2 bases and J shed 5 bases, with 12 bases lying between them. The CDR3 coding sequence is TGTGCCAGCAGCTTAGGCAGGGCCCCTTATGGCTACACCTTC. Amino acid sequence: CASSLGRAPYGYTF.

V gene TRBV10-2 combines with J gene TRBJ1-1; TRBD1 agrees at 9 bases. The CDR3 sequence is 14 residues long. Trimming removed 7 bases from V and 2 bases from J; junction bases left unmatched: 5. Looked up from germline, CDR1 is WSHSY and CDR2 is SAAADI. DNA of the CDR3: TGCGCCAGCACCAAGACAGGGGGTAACACTGAAGCTTTCTTT. This encodes CASTKTGGNTEAFF.

This rearrangement joins TRBV7-2 to TRBJ2-3, with 10 bases aligning to TRBD2. With 2 bases clipped from V and 4 bases from J, the junction kept 9 bases outside the gene matches. CDR1 and CDR2 (germline): SGHTA, FQGNSA. CDR3 size: 17 residues. CDR3 region: CASSLNGLAVGADTQYF. The CDR3 DNA sequence: TGTGCCAGCAGCTTAAATGGACTAGCGGTGGGTGCAGATACGCAGTATTTT.

The rearrangement links TRBV15 to TRBJ1-4; D remains ambiguous. CDR1 is LNHNV and CDR2 is YYDKDF in the germline V gene (reference sequence). Trimming cost V 2 bases and J 8 bases, with 9 bases left between them. This CDR3 has 13 residues. The CDR3 here is CATSRQAGEKLFF. The CDR3, as DNA: TGTGCCACCAGCAGACAGGCGGGAGAAAAACTGTTTTTT.

The chain carries TRBV28 and TRBJ2-3, with D maybe TRBD1 (7 bases). The germline V and J ends were trimmed by 3 bases and 2 bases, with 15 bases remaining between them. The CDR3 loop spans 16 amino acids. The germline V gene has CDR1 MDHEN and CDR2 SYDVKM. CDR3 nucleotides: TGTGCCAGCAGTTTGGCGGGACAGATACTCACAGATACGCAGTATTTT. Its translation is CASSLAGQILTDTQYF.

This sequence joins TRBV18 and TRBJ1-2; no definite D call. The CDR3 totals 14 residues. Germline CDR1 reads KGHSH; CDR2 reads LQKENI. V dropped 2 bases and J dropped 5 bases, with 12 bases sitting between them. The DNA of the CDR3 is TGTGCCAGCTCACCAGTTGAGGAAATGTATGGCTACACCTTC. This codes for CASSPVEEMYGYTF. Full variable domain (rest looked up from reference TRBV18 and TRBJ1-2): NAGVMQNPRHLVRRRGQEARLRCSPMKGHSHVYWYRQLPEEGLKFMVYLQKENIIDESGMPKERFSAEFPKEGPSILRIQQVVRGDSAAYFCASSPVEEMYGYTFGSGTRLTVV.

The chain has TRBV27 and TRBJ1-5; TRBD1 aligns across 7 bases. Per the germline V gene, CDR1 is MNHEY and CDR2 is SMNVEV (reference sequence). With V trimmed by 4 bases and J by 0 bases, 3 bases remained unmatched. The CDR3 has 15 amino acids. The CDR3 protein is CASSSDRASNQPQHF. The CDR3 region has the DNA TGTGCCAGCAGTTCCGACAGGGCTAGCAATCAGCCCCAGCATTTT.

CDR3 bases: TGTGCCAGCAGACGGACTAGCAGTAACACCGGGGAGCTGTTTTTT. This translates into CASRRTSSNTGELFF. The chain recombines TRBV2 with TRBJ2-2; 8 bases are shared with TRBD2. Germline V gene lookup returns CDR1 SNHLY and CDR2 FYNNEI. Trimming removed 6 bases from V and 2 bases from J; junction bases left unmatched: 5. The CDR3 covers 15 residues. Filled out from reference TRBV2 and TRBJ2-2, the complete variable domain reads EPEVTQTPSHQVTQMGQEVILRCVPISNHLYFYWYRQILGQKVEFLVSFYNNEISEKSEIFDDQFSVERPDGSNFTLKIRSTKLEDSAMYFCASRRTSSNTGELFFGEGSRLTVL.